What follows describes a single T cell receptor (beta chain). The antigen is undetermined. This entry comes from a study of cytomegalovirus exposure and HLA in healthy donors. Notes on the study in general: DRB1 showed the most TCR associations and HLA-C the fewest in a later analysis, as rates varied by HLA locus. Cytomegalovirus status was reportedly diagnosed by the classifier with high sensitivity and specificity.

V was pared by 4 bases and J by 5 bases, with 9 bases between. The length of the CDR3 is 13 residues. Germline loops: CDR1 SGHRS, CDR2 YFSETQ. The PCR made use of 60 Vbeta and 13 Jbeta primers. The table came from immunoSEQ multiplex PCR; TCRdb's copy has only in-frame clones and leaves some out. The table lists around 230,000 clones, 75% to 80% of them singletons. The TCR was taken from a male donor in good health and CMV-seronegative. Sequencing input: PBMCs. The chain uses TRBV5-1 and TRBJ2-2; tentative D call: TRBD1 (6 bases). The CDR3 DNA is TGCGCCAGCAGCCGCCAGGGGACCGGGGAGCTGTTTTTT. It translates to CASSRQGTGELFF.